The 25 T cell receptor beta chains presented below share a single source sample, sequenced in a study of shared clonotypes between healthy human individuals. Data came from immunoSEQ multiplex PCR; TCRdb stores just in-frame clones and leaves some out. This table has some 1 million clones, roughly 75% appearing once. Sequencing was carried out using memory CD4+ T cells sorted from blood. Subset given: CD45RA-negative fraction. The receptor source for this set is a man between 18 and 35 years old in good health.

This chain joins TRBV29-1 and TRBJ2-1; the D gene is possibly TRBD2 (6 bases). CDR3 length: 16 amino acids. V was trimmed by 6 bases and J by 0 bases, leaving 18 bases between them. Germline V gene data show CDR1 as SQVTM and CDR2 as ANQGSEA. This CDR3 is CSVQDLAASSYNEQFF. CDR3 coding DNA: TGCAGCGTCCAGGACTTAGCGGCATCCTCCTACAATGAGCAGTTCTTC.

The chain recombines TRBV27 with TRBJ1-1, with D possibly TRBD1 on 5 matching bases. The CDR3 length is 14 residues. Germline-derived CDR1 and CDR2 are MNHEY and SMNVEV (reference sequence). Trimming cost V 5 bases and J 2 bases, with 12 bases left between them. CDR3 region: CASSPGRFNTEAFF. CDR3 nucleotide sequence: TGTGCCAGCAGTCCGGGACGGTTTAACACTGAAGCTTTCTTT.

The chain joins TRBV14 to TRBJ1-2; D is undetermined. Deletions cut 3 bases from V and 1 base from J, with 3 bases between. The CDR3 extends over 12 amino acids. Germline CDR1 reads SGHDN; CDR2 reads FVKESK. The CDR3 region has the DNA TGTGCCAGCAGCCACAATAACTATGGCTACACCTTC. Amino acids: CASSHNNYGYTF.

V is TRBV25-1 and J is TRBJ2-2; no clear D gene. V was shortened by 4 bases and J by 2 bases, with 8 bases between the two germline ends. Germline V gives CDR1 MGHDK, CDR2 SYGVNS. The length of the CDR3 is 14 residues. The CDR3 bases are TGTGCCAGCAGTGCCCGGCAAAACACCGGGGAGCTGTTTTTT. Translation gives CASSARQNTGELFF.

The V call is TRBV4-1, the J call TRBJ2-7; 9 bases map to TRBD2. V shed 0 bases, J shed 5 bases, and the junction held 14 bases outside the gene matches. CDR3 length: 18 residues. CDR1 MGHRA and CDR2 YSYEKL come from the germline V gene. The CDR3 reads CASSQDRGGDRGRDEQYF. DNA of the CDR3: TGCGCCAGCAGCCAAGACAGGGGCGGGGATCGCGGGAGGGACGAGCAGTACTTC.

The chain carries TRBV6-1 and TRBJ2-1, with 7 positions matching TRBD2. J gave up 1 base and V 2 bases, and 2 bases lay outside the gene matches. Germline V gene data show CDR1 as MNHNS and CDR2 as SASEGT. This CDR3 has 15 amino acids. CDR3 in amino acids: CASSEPGGSYNEQFF. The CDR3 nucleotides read TGTGCCAGCAGTGAACCGGGGGGATCCTACAATGAGCAGTTCTTC.

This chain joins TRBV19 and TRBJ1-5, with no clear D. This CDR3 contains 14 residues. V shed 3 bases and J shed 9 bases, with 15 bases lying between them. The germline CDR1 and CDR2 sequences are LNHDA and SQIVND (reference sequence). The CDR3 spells CASSIGVGGTPQHF. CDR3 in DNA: TGTGCCAGTAGTATTGGTGTCGGAGGAACGCCCCAGCATTTT.

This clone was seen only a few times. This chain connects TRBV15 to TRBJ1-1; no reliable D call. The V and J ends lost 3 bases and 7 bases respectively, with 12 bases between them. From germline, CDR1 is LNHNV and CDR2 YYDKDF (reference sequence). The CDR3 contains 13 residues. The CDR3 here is CATSSQAGVEAFF. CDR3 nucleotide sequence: TGTGCCACCAGCAGTCAAGCGGGAGTTGAAGCTTTCTTT.

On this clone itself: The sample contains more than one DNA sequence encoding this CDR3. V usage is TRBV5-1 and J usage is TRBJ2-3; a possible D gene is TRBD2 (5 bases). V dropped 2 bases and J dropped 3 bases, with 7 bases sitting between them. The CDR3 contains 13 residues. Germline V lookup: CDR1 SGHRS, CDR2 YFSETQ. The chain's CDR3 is CASSLSGTDTQYF. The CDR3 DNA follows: TGCGCCAGCAGCTTATCGGGAACAGATACGCAGTATTTT.

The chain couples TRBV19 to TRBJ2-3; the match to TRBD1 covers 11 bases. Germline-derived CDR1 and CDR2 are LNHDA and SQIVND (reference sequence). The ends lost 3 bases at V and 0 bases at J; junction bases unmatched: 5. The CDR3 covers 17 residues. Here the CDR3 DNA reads TGTGCCAGTAGTATGAACGGACAGGGGGCTAGCACAGATACGCAGTATTTT. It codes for CASSMNGQGASTDTQYF.

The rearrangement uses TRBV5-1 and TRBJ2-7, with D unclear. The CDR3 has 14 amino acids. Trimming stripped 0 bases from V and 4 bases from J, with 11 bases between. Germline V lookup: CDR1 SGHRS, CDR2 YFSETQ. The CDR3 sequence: CASSLGVTVYEQYF. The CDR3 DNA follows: TGCGCCAGCAGCTTGGGAGTCACGGTTTACGAGCAGTACTTC.

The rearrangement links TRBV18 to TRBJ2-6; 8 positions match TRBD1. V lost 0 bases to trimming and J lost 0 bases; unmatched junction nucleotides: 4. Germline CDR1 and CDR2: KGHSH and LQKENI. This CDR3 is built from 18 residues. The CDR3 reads CASSPPTGVSSGANVLTF. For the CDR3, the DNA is TGTGCCAGCTCACCACCGACAGGGGTTAGCTCTGGGGCCAACGTCCTGACTTTC. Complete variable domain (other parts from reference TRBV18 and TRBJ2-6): NAGVMQNPRHLVRRRGQEARLRCSPMKGHSHVYWYRQLPEEGLKFMVYLQKENIIDESGMPKERFSAEFPKEGPSILRIQQVVRGDSAAYFCASSPPTGVSSGANVLTFGAGSRLTVL.

The CDR3 DNA reads TGCGCCAGCAGTGGAACCGGGACAGGGTACGAGCAGTACTTC. Translated: CASSGTGTGYEQYF. This rearrangement joins TRBV10-1 to TRBJ2-7, with 9 positions matching TRBD1. The CDR3 runs 14 residues. Trimming at V came to 4 bases and at J to 4 bases, leaving 5 bases not matched to a gene. Looked up from germline, CDR1 is WNHNN and CDR2 is SYGVQD (reference sequence).

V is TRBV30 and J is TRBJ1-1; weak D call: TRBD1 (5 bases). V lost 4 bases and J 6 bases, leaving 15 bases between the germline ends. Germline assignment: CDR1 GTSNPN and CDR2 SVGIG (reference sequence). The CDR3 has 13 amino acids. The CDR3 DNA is TGTGCCTGGATCGGGGACTTGGGGGCTGAAGCTTTCTTT. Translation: CAWIGDLGAEAFF.

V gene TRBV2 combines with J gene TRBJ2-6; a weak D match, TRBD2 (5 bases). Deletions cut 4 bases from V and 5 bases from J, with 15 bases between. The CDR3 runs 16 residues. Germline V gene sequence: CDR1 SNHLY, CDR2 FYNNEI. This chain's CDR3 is CASSASGERRANVLTF. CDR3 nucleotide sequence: TGTGCCAGCAGTGCTAGTGGGGAGCGTCGGGCCAACGTCCTGACTTTC.

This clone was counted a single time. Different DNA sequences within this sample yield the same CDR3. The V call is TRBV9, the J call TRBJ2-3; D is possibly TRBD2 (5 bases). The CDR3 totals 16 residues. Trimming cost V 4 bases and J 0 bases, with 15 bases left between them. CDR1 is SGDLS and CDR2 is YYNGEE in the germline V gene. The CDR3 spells CASSPRGSGSTDTQYF. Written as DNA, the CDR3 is TGTGCCAGCAGCCCCCGAGGGTCCGGAAGCACAGATACGCAGTATTTT.

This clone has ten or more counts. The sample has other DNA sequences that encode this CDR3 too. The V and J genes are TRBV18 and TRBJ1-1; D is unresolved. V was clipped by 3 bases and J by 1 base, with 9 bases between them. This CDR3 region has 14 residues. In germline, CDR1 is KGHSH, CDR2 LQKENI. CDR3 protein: CASSPPGGNTEAFF. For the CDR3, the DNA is TGTGCCAGCTCACCTCCGGGCGGGAACACTGAAGCTTTCTTT.

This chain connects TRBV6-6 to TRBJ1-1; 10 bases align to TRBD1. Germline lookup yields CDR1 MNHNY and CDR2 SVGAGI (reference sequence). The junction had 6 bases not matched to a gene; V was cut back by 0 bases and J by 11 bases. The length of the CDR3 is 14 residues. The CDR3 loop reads CASSYSLTGGNAFF. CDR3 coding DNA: TGTGCCAGCAGTTACTCACTGACAGGGGGCAATGCTTTCTTT.

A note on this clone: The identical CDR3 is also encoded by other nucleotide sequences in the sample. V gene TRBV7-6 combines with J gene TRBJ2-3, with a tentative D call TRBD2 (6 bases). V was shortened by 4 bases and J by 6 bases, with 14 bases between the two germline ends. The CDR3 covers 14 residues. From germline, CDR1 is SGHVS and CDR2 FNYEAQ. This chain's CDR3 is CASSSGRGTDTQYF. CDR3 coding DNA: TGTGCCAGCAGCTCCGGACGCGGGACGGATACGCAGTATTTT.

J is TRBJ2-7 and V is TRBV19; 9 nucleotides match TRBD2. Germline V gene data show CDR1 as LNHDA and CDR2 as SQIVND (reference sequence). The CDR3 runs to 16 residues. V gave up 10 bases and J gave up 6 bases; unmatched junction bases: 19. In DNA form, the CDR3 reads TGTGCCATAGGTCGAGGCGGGGGGGCATTTTCAGGCGAGCAGTACTTC. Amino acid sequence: CAIGRGGGAFSGEQYF. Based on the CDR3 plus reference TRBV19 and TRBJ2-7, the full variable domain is DGGITQSPKYLFRKEGQNVTLSCEQNLNHDAMYWYRQDPGQGLRLIYYSQIVNDFQKGDIAEGYSVSREKKESFPLTVTSAQKNPTAFYLCAIGRGGGAFSGEQYFGPGTRLTVT.

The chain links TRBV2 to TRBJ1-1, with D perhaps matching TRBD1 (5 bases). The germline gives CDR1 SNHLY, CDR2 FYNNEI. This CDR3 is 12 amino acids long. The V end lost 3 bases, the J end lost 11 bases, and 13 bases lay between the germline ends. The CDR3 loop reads CASSDQGVMAFF. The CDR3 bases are TGTGCCAGCAGTGATCAGGGAGTGATGGCTTTCTTT.

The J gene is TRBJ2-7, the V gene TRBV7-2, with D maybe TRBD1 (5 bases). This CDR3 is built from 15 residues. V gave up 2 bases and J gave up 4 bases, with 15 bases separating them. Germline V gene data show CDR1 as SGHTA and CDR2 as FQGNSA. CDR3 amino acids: CASSLRGVSSYEQYF. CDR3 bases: TGTGCCAGCAGCTTAAGGGGCGTGAGTAGTTACGAGCAGTACTTC. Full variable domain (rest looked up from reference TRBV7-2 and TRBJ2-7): GAGVSQSPSNKVTEKGKDVELRCDPISGHTALYWYRQSLGQGLEFLIYFQGNSAPDKSGLPSDRFSAERTGGSVSTLTIQRTQQEDSAVYLCASSLRGVSSYEQYFGPGTRLTVT.

CDR3: CASSQDRDKVSEQYF. CDR3 in DNA: TGCGCCAGCAGCCAAGATAGGGACAAGGTCTCCGAGCAGTACTTC. The chain employs TRBV4-1 and TRBJ2-7; D is possibly TRBD1 (6 bases). The ends were cut back, 0 bases at V and 6 bases at J, with 15 bases in the middle. Germline V lookup: CDR1 MGHRA, CDR2 YSYEKL. The CDR3 totals 15 residues.

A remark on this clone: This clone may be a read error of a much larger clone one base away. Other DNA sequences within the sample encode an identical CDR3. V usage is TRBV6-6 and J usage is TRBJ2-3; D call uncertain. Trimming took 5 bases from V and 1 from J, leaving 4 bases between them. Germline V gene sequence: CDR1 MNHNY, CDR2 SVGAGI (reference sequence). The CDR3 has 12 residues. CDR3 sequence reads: CASSRGTDTQYF. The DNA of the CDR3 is TGTGCCAGCAGTAGAGGCACAGATACGCAGTATTTT.

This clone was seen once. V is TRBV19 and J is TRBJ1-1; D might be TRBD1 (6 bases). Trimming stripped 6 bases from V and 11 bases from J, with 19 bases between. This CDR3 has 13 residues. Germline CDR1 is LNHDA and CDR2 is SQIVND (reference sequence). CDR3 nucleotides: TGTGCCAGTAGCGGACAGCCCGGAATTTGGGCTTTCTTT. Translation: CASSGQPGIWAFF.